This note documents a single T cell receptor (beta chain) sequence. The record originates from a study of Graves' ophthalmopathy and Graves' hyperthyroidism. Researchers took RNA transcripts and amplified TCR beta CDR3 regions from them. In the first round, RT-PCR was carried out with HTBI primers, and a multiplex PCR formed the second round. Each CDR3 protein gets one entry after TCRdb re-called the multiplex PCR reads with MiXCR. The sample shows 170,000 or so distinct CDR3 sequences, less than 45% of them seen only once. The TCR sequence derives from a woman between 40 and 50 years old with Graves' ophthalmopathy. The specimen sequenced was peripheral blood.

The CDR3 nucleotides read TGTGCCAGCACCGGGACAGGGGAGAACACCGGGGAGCTGTTTTTT. Amino acids: CASTGTGENTGELFF. This chain connects TRBV2 to TRBJ2-2, with 10 bases aligning to TRBD1. Trimming took 7 bases from V and 1 from J; bases not matched to a gene: 3. From germline, CDR1 is SNHLY and CDR2 FYNNEI. The CDR3 is made up of 15 amino acids.